This T cell receptor beta chain was documented in a study of post-analysis software for immune sequencing data. Study background: Several disease courses (relapsing-remitting, secondary progressive and progressive-relapsing) of multiple sclerosis were included.

The germline V gene has CDR1 LGHNA and CDR2 YNFKEQ. This CDR3 comprises 14 residues. Unique molecular identifiers were carried by the TCR beta cDNA libraries. T cells numbering roughly 0.9 to 10 million yielded cDNA molecules that totaled about 500,000. TCRdb used MiXCR to reprocess the PCR reads, holding one entry per CDR3 protein. The sample lists approximately 730,000 distinct CDR3 sequences; 35% to 55% were seen once. The study, taken as a whole, reports: When the samples were clustered directly with F measure, those that had been prepared in the same batch showed strong co-clustering. The five TRBV segments detected at higher frequency in patients than in controls included TRBV5-6, TRBV5-1 and TRBV20-1. There was significantly lower normalized Chao1 diversity in multiple sclerosis patients than in controls.

This clonotype came up a few times. Its specificity is unknown. One end of the junction varies from germline; a read error may be responsible. This sequence joins TRBV4-2 and TRBJ2-3, with D possibly matching TRBD1 (5 bases). Sequenced material: blood. This TCR came from a girl under 18 with multiple sclerosis. The CDR3 region is CASNQVVGADTQYF. The CDR3 nucleotides read TGTGCCAGCAACCAAGTGGTAGGGGCAGATACGCAGTATTTT.